This T cell receptor (beta chain) was documented in a study of T-cell reconstitution after alpha-beta-depleted transplantation in children (dated by TCRdb to the mid-2010s). In the study overall: Using TCR repertoire profiling, the study followed T-cell immune reconstitution in a quantitative way in children after TCRalphabeta/CD19-depleted allogeneic hematopoietic cell transplantation.

The CDR3 has 16 amino acids, counting the end cysteine and phenylalanine. The kept DNA is CDR3 alone, 48 bases in frame from the first base. CDR1 and CDR2 are drawn from the germline V gene: SGHVS, FNYEAQ. V is shortened by 5 bases, J by 1 base, and the region joining them spans 17 bases. Library preparation was by PCR. The reads were generated on an Illumina HiSeq 2500. To normalize quantification of the TCRbeta repertoire, the TCR libraries were built with molecular barcoding that relied on unique molecular identifiers. The public reads were reprocessed in TCRdb via fastp at Q25 and MiXCR, keeping in-frame beta chains. A single entry per CDR3 protein holds the most common genes and DNA from its merged rows. This sample comprises around 370,000 distinct CDR3 sequences, around 10% of them detected only once. The ten largest clones capture 2% to 2.5% of the sample. About this clonotype: The antigen it recognizes is unknown. Per-base qualities were not stored, and no clone one base away is much larger.

This TCR came from a human donor who donated a stem cell graft to a child with acute lymphoblastic leukemia. The specimen comprised PBMCs from the stem cell graft donor, sampled from the stem cell graft. The chain was built from TRBV7-6 and TRBJ1-2; the D gene is unclear. The CDR3: CASSPGPSLGNYGYTF. The sequenced DNA: TGTGCCAGCAGCCCCGGACCCAGCCTCGGTAACTATGGCTACACCTTC. Extended through the reference TRBV7-6 and TRBJ1-2 proteins, this CDR3 yields the full variable domain: GAGVSQSPRYKVTKRGQDVALRCDPISGHVSLYWYRQALGQGPEFLTYFNYEAQQDKSGLPNDRFSAERPEGSISTLTIQRTEQRDSAMYRCASSPGPSLGNYGYTFGSGTRLTVV.